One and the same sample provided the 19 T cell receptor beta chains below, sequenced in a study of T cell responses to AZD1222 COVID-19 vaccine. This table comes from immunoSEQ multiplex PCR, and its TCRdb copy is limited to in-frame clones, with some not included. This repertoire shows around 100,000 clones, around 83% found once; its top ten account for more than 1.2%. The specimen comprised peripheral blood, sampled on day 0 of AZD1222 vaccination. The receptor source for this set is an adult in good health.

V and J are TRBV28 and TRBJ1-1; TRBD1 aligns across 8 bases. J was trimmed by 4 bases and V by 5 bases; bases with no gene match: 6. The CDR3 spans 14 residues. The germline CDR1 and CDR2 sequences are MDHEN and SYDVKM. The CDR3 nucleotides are TGTGCCAGCAGTCCACAGGGGGTTGGCACTGAAGCTTTCTTT. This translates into CASSPQGVGTEAFF.

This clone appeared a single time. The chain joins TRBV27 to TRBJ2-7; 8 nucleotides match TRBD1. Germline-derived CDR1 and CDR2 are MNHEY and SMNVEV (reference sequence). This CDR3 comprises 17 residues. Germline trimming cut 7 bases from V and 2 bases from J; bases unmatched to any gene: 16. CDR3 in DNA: TGTGCCAGCAAGCCGGGACAGGTGGGTAGAAGGACCTACGAGCAGTACTTC. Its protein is CASKPGQVGRRTYEQYF.

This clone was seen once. CDR3 amino acids: CASTRQGFGYTF. DNA for the CDR3: TGTGCCAGCACGAGGCAGGGTTTTGGCTACACCTTC. The chain links TRBV6-5 to TRBJ1-2; a weak D match, TRBD1 (5 bases). Trimming cost V 7 bases and J 7 bases, with 13 bases left between them. The CDR3 sequence is 12 residues long. Looked up from germline, CDR1 is MNHEY and CDR2 is SVGAGI.

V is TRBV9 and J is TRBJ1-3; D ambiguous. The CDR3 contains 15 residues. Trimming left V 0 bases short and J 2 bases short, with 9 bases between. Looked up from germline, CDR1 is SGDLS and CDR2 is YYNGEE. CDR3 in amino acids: CASSVGEGAGNTIYF. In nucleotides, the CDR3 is TGTGCCAGCAGCGTAGGTGAAGGTGCTGGAAACACCATATATTTT.

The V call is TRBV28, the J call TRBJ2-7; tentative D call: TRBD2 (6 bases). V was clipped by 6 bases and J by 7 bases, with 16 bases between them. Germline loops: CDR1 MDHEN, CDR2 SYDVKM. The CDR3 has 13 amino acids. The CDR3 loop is CASRDPPGGEQYF. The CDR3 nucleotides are TGTGCCAGCAGGGACCCCCCCGGAGGGGAGCAGTACTTC. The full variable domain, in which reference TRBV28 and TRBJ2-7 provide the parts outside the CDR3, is DVKVTQSSRYLVKRTGEKVFLECVQDMDHENMFWYRQDPGLGLRLIYFSYDVKMKEKGDIPEGYSVSREKKERFSLILESASTNQTSMYLCASRDPPGGEQYFGPGTRLTVT.

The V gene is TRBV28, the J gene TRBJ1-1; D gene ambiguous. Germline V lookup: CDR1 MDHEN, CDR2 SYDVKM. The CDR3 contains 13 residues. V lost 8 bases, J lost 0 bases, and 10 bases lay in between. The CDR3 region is CASRTGMNTEAFF. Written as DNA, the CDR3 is TGTGCCAGCCGGACGGGTATGAACACTGAAGCTTTCTTT.

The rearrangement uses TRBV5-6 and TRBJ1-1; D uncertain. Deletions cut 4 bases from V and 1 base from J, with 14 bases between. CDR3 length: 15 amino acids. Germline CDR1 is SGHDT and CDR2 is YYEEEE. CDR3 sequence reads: CASSLLGYGNTEAFF. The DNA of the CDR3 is TGTGCCAGCAGCCTCCTAGGGTACGGGAACACTGAAGCTTTCTTT.

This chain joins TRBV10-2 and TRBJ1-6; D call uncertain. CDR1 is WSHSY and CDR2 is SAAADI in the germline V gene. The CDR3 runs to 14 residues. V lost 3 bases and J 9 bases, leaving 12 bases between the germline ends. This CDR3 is CASSDGGRSSPLHF. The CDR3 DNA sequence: TGCGCCAGCAGTGACGGAGGCCGCAGTTCACCCCTCCACTTT.

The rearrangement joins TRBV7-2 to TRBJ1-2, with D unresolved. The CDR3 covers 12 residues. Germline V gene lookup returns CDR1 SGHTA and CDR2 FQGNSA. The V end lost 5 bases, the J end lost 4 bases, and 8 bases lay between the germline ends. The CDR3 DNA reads TGTGCCAGCAGCAATTTTGGCTATGGCTACACCTTC. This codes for CASSNFGYGYTF. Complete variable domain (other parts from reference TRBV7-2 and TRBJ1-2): GAGVSQSPSNKVTEKGKDVELRCDPISGHTALYWYRQSLGQGLEFLIYFQGNSAPDKSGLPSDRFSAERTGGSVSTLTIQRTQQEDSAVYLCASSNFGYGYTFGSGTRLTVV.

CDR3 bases: TGTGCCAGCAGTTTATTACAGGGGGTCCGGGTCGGGCCCCAGCATTTT. Its translation: CASSLLQGVRVGPQHF. This sequence joins TRBV27 and TRBJ1-5; 8 bases fit TRBD1. V lost 1 base to trimming and J lost 9 bases; unmatched junction nucleotides: 11. Germline V lookup: CDR1 MNHEY, CDR2 SMNVEV (reference sequence). The CDR3 loop spans 16 amino acids.

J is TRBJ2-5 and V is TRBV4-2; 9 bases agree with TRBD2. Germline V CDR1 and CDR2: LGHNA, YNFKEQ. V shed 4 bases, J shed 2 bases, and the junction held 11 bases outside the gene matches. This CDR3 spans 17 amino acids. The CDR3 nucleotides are TGTGCCAGCAGCCGTATTAGCGGGAGTTCAACTCAAGAGACCCAGTACTTC. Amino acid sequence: CASSRISGSSTQETQYF.

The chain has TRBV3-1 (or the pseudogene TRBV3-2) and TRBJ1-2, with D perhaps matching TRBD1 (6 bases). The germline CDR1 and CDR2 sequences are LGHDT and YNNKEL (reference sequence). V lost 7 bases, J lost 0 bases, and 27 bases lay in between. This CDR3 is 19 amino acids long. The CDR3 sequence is CASTAKMRTAESSNYGYTF. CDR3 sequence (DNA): TGTGCCAGCACCGCCAAGATGAGGACAGCCGAATCGTCTAACTATGGCTACACCTTC.

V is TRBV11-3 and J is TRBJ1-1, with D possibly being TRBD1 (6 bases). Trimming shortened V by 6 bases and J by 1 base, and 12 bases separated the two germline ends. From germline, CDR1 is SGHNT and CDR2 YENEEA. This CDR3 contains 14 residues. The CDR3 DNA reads TGTGCCAGCAGTAAGACGACAGGGAACACTGAAGCTTTCTTT. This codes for CASSKTTGNTEAFF.

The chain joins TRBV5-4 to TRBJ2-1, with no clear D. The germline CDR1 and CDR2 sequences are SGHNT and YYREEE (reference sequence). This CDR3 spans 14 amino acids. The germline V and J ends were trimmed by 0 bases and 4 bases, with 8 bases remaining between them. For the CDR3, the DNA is TGTGCCAGCAGCTTGGGAGAAAGATACAATGAGCAGTTCTTC. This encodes CASSLGERYNEQFF.

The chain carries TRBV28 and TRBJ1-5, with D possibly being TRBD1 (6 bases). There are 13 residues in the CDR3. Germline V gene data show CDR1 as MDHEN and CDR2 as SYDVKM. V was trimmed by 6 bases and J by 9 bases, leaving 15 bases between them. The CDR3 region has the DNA TGTGCCAGCAGACTTACAGGGTCGGGGCCCCAGCATTTT. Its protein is CASRLTGSGPQHF.

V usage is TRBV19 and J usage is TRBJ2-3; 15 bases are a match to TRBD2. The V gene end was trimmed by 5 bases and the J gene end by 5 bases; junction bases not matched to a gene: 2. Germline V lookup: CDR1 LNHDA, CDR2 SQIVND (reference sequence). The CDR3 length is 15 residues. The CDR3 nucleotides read TGTGCCAGTAGTCCGGGACTAGCGGGAGGAGATACGCAGTATTTT. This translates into CASSPGLAGGDTQYF.

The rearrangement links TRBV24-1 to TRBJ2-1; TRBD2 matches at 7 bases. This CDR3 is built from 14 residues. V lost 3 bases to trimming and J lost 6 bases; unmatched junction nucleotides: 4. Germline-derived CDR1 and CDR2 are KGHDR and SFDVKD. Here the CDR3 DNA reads TGTGCCACCAGTGATACGTTAGCGGGCAATGAGCAGTTCTTC. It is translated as CATSDTLAGNEQFF.

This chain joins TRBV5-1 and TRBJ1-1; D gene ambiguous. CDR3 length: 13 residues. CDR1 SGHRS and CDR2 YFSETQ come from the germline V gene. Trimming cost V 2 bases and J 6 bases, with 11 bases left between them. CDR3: CASSFYVDAEAFF. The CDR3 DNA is TGCGCCAGCAGCTTTTATGTCGACGCTGAAGCTTTCTTT.

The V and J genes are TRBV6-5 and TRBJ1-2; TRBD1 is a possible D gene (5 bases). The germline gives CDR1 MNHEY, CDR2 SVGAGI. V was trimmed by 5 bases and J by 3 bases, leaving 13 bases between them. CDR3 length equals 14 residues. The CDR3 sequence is CASSTEEGHYGYTF. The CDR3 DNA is TGTGCCAGCAGTACAGAGGAGGGACACTATGGCTACACCTTC.